The text below deals with one T cell receptor (beta chain). High-throughput TCR beta sequencing covered peripheral CD8+ and CD4+ T cells. Patients with Susac syndrome met diagnostic criteria that were recently defined for definite or probable disease. The CD8+ and CD4+ T cells were negatively isolated, with the TEMRA cells enriched by FACS. After extraction with the RNeasy kit, about 0.5 to 1 ug of the RNA was reverse transcribed using random hexamers. TCRdb re-derived calls from the immunoSEQ multiplex PCR reads in MiXCR, one entry per CDR3 protein. Here the sample spans under 200,000 distinct CDR3 sequences, approximately 94% being singletons. The germline CDR1 and CDR2 sequences are SGHRS and YFSETQ. The CDR3 covers 15 residues. V shed 6 bases, J shed 6 bases, and the junction held 9 bases outside the gene matches. This specimen belongs to a study of CD8 T cells in Susac syndrome. Study overall: Blood was drawn from patients with Susac syndrome. At that point, they were therapy-naive, on corticosteroids, or on intravenous immunoglobulin alone.

The sample was CD4+ T cells from PBMCs. The sequence came from a human donor with Susac syndrome. The chain combines TRBV5-1 with TRBJ2-1, with 10 nucleotides matching TRBD2. CDR3 residues: CASTPLAGASNEQFF. The CDR3 bases are TGCGCCAGCACCCCCCTAGCGGGGGCCTCCAATGAGCAGTTCTTC.